The sequence of this TCR beta chain was determined in a study of T cell responses to AZD1222 COVID-19 vaccine. The study, taken as a whole, reports: In a largely white British group with more females than males, clonal diversity was possibly underestimated. A rise in Spike-specific TCR breadth and depth followed two AZD1222 doses.

This table comes from immunoSEQ multiplex PCR, and its TCRdb copy is limited to in-frame clones, with some not included. The sample lists about 66,000 clones; about 83% were seen once. The CDR3 sequence is 13 residues long. The ends were cut back, 0 bases at V and 6 bases at J, with 7 bases in the middle. Per the germline V gene, CDR1 is KGHDR and CDR2 is SFDVKD. With regard to this clone: Antigen: not known.

V is TRBV24-1 and J is TRBJ1-2; no reliable D call. The TCR was taken from an adult who received the AZD1222 COVID-19 vaccine. This specimen consisted of peripheral blood, obtained 28 days after the second AZD1222 dose. The CDR3 nucleotides are TGTGCCACCAGTGATTTGACAGTTAATGGCTACACCTTC. Translated: CATSDLTVNGYTF.